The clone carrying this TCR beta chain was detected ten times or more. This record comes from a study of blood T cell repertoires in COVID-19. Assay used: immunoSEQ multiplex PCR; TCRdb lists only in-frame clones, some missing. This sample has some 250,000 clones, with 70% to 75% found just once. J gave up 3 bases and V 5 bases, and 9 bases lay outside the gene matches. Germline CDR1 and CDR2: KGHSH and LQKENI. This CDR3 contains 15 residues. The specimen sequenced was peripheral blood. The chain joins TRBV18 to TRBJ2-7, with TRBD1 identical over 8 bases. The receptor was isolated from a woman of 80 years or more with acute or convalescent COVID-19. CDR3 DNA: TGTGCCAGCTCAGCGGCCGGGACAGGCATCTACGAGCAGTACTTC. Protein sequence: CASSAAGTGIYEQYF.